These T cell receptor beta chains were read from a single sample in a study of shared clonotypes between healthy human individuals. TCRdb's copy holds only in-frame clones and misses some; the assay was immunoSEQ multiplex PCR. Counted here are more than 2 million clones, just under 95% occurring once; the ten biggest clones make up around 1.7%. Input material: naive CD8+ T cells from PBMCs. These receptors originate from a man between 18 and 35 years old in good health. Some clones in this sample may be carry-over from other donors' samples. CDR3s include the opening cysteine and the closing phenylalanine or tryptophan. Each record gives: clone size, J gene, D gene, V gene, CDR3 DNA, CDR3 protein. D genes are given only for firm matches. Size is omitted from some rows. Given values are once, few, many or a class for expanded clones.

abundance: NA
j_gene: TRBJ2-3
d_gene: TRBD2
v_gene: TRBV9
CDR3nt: TGTGCCAGCAGCTCCTCGGTTAGCGGGAGATCGGGCACAGATACGCAGTATTTT
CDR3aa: CASSSSVSGRSGTDTQYF

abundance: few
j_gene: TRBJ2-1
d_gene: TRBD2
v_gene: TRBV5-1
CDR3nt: TGCGCCAGCAGCTTGGTTGGGACTAGCTTTGCCGATGAGCAGTTCTTC
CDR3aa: CASSLVGTSFADEQFF

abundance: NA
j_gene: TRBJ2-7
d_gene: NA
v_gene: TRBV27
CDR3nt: TGTGCCAGCAGTTTTAGGGGGGGTCCCTCCTATGAGCAGTACTTC
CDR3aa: CASSFRGGPSYEQYF

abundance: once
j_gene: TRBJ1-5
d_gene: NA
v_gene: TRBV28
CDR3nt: TGTGCCAGCACACCCAAATTGAGACAGGTCAATCAGCCCCAGCATTTT
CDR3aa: CASTPKLRQVNQPQHF

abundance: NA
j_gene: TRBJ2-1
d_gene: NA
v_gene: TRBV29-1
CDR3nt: TGCAGCGTTCTCGGCACAGGCCACAATGAGCAGTTCTTC
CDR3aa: CSVLGTGHNEQFF

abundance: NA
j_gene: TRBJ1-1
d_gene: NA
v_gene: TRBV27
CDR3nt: TGTGCCAGCAGTCTCAGAATGGGGGCAGTAGGTTTGAACACTGAAGCTTTCTTT
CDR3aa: CASSLRMGAVGLNTEAFF

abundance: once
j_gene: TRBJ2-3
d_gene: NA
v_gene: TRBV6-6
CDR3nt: TGTGCCGCCAAGACTCCCACAGATACGCAGTATTTT
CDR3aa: CAAKTPTDTQYF

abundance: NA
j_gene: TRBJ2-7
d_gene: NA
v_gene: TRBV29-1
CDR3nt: TGCAGCGTTGTCCCGGGGACCGGAAACGAGCAGTACTTC
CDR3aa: CSVVPGTGNEQYF

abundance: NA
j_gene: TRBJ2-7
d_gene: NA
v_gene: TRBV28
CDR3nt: TGTGCCAGCAGGACTCATATGAGCGGGCTCGGAAAGGACTACGAGCAGTACTTC
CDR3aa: CASRTHMSGLGKDYEQYF

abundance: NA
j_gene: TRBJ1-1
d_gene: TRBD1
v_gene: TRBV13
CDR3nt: TGTGCCAGCAGCTTTGACAGGGACACTGAAGCTTTCTTT
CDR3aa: CASSFDRDTEAFF

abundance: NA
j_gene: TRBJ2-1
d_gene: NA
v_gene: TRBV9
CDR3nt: TGTGCCAGCAGCGTAGCTACTTCTCCACAAGGGCGCAATGAGCAGTTCTTC
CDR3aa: CASSVATSPQGRNEQFF

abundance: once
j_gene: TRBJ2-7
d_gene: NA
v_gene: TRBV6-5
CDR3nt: TGTGCCAGCAGAGGCGGCCCTAGACCCTACGAGCAGTACTTC
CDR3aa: CASRGGPRPYEQYF

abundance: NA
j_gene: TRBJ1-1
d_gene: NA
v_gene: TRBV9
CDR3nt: TGTGCCAGCAGCGTAGATCAGCGTGGGACTGAAGCTTTCTTT
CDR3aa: CASSVDQRGTEAFF

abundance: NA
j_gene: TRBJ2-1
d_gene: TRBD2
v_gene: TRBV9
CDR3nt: TGTGCCAGCAGCGACGGAAGCGGGAGCTCCTACAATGAGCAGTTCTTC
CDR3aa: CASSDGSGSSYNEQFF

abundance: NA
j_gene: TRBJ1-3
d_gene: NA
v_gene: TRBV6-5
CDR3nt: TGTGCCAGCAGTCTGAAATACCCCAACACCATATATTTT
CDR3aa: CASSLKYPNTIYF

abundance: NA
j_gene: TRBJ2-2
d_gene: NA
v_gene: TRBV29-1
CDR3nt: TGCAGCGCGTGCCGGGGTAACACCGGGGAGCTGTTTTTT
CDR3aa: CSACRGNTGELFF

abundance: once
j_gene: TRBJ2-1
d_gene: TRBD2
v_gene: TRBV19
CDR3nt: TGTGCCAGTGGCCCTCGGACTAGCGGGAGGGTTTTCAGAAATGAGCAGTTCTTC
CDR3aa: CASGPRTSGRVFRNEQFF

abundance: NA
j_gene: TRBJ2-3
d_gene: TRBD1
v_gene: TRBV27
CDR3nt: TGTGCCAGCAGTCCCACGACAGGGCCCCCCGCAGATACGCAGTATTTT
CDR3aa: CASSPTTGPPADTQYF

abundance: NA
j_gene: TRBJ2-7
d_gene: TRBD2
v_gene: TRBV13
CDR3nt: TGTGCCAGCAGCGGAAGACTAGCGGGAGCACCGTACGAGCAGTACTTC
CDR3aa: CASSGRLAGAPYEQYF

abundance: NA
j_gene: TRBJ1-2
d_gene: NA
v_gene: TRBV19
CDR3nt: TGTGCCAGTAGTCAAGACCTCGGGGGTGGCTACACCTTC
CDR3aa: CASSQDLGGGYTF

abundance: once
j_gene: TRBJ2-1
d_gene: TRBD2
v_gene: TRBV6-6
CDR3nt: TGTGCCAGCAGTTGGCGGGAGGGGACCAATGAGCAGTTCTTC
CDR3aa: CASSWREGTNEQFF

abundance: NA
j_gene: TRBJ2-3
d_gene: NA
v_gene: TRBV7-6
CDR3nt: TGTGCCAGCAGCCCGAAGGCGGATCCTAGCACAGATACGCAGTATTTT
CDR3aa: CASSPKADPSTDTQYF

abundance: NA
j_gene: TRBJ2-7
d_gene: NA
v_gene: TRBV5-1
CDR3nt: TGCGCCAGCAGCTTAACACCCGCCGAGCAGTACTTC
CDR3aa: CASSLTPAEQYF

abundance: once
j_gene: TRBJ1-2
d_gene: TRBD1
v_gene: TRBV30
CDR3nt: TGTGCCTCCCTAGGAGGTAAGGGACAGGGGCTCGCATATGGCTACACCTTC
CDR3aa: CASLGGKGQGLAYGYTF

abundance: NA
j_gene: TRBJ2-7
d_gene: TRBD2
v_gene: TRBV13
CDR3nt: TGTGCCAGCAGCGGGACTAGCTCCTACGAGCAGTACTTC
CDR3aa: CASSGTSSYEQYF

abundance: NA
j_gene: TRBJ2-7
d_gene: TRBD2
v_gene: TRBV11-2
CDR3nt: TGTGCCAGCAGCTCGCCTTACCCGGGGACTAGCGGGAGTTCCGAGCAGTACTTC
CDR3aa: CASSSPYPGTSGSSEQYF

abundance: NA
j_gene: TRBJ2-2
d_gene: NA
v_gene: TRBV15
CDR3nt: TGTGCCACCAGCAGAGGGTCGGCGGGGCCCCAGAACACCGGGGAGCTGTTTTTT
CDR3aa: CATSRGSAGPQNTGELFF

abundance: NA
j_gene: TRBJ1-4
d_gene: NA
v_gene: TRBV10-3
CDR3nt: TGTGCCATCAGTGAGAGACAGATTAATGAAAAACTGTTTTTT
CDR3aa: CAISERQINEKLFF

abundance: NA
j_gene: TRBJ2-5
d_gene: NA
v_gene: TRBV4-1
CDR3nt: TGCGCCAGCAGCCAAGATGTTGGAGAGACCCAGTACTTC
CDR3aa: CASSQDVGETQYF

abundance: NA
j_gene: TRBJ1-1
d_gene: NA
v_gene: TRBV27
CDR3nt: TGTGCCAGCAGTTTATGGGGCCCGCACATGAACACTGAAGCTTTCTTT
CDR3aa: CASSLWGPHMNTEAFF

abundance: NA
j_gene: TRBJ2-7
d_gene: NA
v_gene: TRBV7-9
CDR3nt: TGTGCCAGCAGCTTAGCGAAAGGCTACGAGCAGTACTTC
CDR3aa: CASSLAKGYEQYF

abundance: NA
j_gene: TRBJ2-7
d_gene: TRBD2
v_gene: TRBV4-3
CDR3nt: TGCGCCAGCAGCCAGGGTACTAGCGGGTCCTCCTACGAGCAGTACTTC
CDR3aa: CASSQGTSGSSYEQYF

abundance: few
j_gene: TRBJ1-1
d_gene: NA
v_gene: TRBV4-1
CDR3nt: TGCGCCAGCAGCCAAGGAATCGTGGGGGGTGCTGAAGCTTTCTTT
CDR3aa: CASSQGIVGGAEAFF